Sequencing of this T cell receptor (beta chain) was carried out in a study of beta chain features in type 1 diabetes. General study results and limits: In the patient group, naive, central memory and Treg TCRB repertoires seemed more alike than in the healthy donor group. Fewer insertions but more deletions were seen at VDJ junctions in type 1 diabetes patients.

As every portion of the isolated RNA was reverse transcribed, the sequencing read expressed TCRB transcripts. Libraries were prepared by immunoSEQ multiplex PCR; TCRdb keeps only in-frame clonotypes and omits some of them. Among roughly 400,000 clones listed, about 14% were seen once. V shed 5 bases and J 7 bases; nucleotides not matched to a gene: 7. This CDR3 is 16 amino acids long. Germline values: CDR1 SEHNR, CDR2 FQNEAQ (reference sequence). Only a few counts were recorded for this clone. Its antigen remains unknown. The origin of this receptor is a man aged 25 to 45 in good health. The chain uses TRBV7-9 and TRBJ2-1, with 14 bases aligning to TRBD2. The sequenced sample consisted of naive CD4+ T cells from blood. The CDR3 region is CASSPAGTSGSNEQFF. The CDR3 DNA sequence: TGTGCCAGCAGCCCAGCGGGGACTAGCGGGAGTAATGAGCAGTTCTTC.